This T cell receptor (beta chain) was documented in a study of radiotherapy plus CTLA-4 blockade in lung cancer. The overall study: An objective response was seen in 15% to 20% of patients, and disease control in 25% to 40%.

Measured with immunoSEQ multiplex PCR; TCRdb has only the in-frame clones, and not every one. The sample records tens of thousands of clones, 75% to 80% being singletons. CDR1 KGHSH and CDR2 LQKENI come from the germline V gene. The CDR3 contains 15 residues. V dropped 3 bases and J dropped 1 base, with 10 bases sitting between them. The starting material was peripheral blood, obtained from a patient treated with radiotherapy plus ipilimumab. The receptor was derived from a human donor with non-small cell lung cancer whose response to radiotherapy plus ipilimumab could not be evaluated. The chain employs TRBV18 and TRBJ2-1; the D is unclear. The DNA for the CDR3 is TGTGCCAGCTCACCTGCGGTGAGTTCCTACAATGAGCAGTTCTTC. This encodes CASSPAVSSYNEQFF.